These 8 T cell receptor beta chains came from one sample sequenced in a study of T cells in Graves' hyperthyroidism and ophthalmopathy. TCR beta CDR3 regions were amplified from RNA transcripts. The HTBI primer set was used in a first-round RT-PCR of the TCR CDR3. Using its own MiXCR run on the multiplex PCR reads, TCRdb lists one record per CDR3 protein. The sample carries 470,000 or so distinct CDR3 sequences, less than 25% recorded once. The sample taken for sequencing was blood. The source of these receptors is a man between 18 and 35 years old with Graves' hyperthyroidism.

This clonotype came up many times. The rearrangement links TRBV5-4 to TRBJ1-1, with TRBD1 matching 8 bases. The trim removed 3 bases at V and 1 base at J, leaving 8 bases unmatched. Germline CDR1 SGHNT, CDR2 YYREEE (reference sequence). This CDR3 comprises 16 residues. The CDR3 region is CASSSYSGTGNTEAFF. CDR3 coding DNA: TGTGCCAGCAGCTCGTACTCCGGGACAGGGAACACTGAAGCTTTCTTT. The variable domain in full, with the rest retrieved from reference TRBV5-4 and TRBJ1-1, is ETGVTQSPTHLIKTRGQQVTLRCSSQSGHNTVSWYQQALGQGPQFIFQYYREEENGRGNFPPRFSGLQFPNYSSELNVNALELDDSALYLCASSSYSGTGNTEAFFGQGTRLTVV.

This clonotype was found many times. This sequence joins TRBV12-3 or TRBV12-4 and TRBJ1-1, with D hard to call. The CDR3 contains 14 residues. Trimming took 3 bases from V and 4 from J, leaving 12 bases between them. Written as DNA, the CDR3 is TGTGCCAGCAGTTTGGCGGGGTATAGCACTGAAGCTTTCTTT. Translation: CASSLAGYSTEAFF.

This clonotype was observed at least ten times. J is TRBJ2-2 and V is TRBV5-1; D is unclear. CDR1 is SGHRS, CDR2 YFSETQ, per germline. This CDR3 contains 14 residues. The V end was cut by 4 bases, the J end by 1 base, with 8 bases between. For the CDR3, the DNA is TGCGCCAGCAGCATGGGGTGGAACACCGGGGAGCTGTTTTTT. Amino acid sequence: CASSMGWNTGELFF.

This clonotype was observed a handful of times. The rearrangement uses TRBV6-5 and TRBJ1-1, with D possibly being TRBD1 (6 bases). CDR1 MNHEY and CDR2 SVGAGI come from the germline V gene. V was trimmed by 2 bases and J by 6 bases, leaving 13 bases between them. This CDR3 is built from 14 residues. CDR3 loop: CASSYTGKEAEAFF. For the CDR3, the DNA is TGTGCCAGCAGTTACACAGGGAAGGAGGCTGAAGCTTTCTTT.

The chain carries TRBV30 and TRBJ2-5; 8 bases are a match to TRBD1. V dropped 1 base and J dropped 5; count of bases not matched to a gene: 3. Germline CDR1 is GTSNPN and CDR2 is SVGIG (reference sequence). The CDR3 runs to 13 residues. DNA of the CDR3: TGTGCCTGGAGTGAGGGACAGGTCGAGACCCAGTACTTC. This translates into CAWSEGQVETQYF.

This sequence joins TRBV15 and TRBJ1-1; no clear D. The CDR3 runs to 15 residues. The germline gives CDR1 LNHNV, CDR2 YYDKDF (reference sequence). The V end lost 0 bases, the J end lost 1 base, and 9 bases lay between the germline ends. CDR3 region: CATSRDLRRNTEAFF. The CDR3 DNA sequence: TGTGCCACCAGCAGAGATCTCCGCCGGAACACTGAAGCTTTCTTT.

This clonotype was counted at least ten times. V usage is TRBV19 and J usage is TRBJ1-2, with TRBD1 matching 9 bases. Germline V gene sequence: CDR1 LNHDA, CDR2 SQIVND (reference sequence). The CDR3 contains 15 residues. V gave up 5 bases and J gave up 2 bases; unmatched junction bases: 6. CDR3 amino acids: CASSAGQGPNYGYTF. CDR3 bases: TGTGCCAGTAGTGCCGGACAGGGGCCCAACTATGGCTACACCTTC.

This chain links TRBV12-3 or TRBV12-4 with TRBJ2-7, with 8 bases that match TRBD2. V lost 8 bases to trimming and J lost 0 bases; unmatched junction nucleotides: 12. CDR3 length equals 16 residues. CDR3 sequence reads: CASGRGGLVSSYEQYF. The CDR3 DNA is TGTGCCAGCGGACGGGGGGGGCTTGTTTCCTCCTACGAGCAGTACTTC.